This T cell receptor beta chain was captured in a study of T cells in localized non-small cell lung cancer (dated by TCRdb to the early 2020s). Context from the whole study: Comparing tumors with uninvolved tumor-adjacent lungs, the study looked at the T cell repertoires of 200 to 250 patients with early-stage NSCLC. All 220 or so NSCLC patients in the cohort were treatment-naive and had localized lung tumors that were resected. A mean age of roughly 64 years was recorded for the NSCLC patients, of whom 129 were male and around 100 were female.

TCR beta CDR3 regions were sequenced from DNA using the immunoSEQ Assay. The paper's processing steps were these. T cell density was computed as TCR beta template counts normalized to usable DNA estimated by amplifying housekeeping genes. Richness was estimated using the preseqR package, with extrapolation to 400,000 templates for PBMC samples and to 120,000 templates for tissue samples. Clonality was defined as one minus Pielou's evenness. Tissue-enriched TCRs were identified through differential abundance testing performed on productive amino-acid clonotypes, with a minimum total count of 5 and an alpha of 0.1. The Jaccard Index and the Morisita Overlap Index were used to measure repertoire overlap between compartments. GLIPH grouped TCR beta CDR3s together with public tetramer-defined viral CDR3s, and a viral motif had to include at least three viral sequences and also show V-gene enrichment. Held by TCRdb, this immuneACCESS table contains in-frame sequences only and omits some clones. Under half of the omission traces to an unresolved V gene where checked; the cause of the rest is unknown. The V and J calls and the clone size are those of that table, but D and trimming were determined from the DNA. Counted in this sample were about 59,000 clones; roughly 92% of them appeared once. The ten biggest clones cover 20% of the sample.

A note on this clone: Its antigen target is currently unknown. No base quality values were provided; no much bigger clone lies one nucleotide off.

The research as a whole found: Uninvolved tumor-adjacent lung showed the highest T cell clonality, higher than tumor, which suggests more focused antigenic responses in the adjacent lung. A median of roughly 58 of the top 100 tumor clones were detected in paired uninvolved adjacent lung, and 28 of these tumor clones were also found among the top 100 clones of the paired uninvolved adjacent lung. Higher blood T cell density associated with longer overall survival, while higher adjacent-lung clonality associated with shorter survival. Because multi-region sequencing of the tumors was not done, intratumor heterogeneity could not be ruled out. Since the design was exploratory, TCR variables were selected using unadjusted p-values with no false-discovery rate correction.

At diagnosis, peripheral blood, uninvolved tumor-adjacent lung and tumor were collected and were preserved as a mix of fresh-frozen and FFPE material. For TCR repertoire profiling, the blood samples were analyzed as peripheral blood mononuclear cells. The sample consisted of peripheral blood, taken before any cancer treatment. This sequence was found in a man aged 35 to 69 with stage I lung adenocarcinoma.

The CDR3 sequence is CASRPRDRYEQYF. The nucleotide sequence is TGCGCCAGCAGACCCCGGGACAGGTACGAGCAGTACTTC. The V and J genes are TRBV5-1 and TRBJ2-7, and 8 junctional nucleotides match TRBD1. CDR1 SGHRS and CDR2 YFSETQ are derived from the germline V gene. V is trimmed back by 5 bases and J by 4 bases, and the junction contains 5 bases that no gene match accounts for. The cysteine opens and the phenylalanine closes a CDR3 of 13 amino acids. Only the CDR3 portion is preserved as DNA: 39 bases, with reading frame beginning at the first base.